This T cell receptor beta chain was observed in a study of regulatory T cells in long-lasting Graves disease. Trimming cost V 7 bases and J 3 bases; bases outside gene matches: 7. Germline V lookup: CDR1 MNHNS, CDR2 SASEGT. The CDR3 length is 15 residues. This clonotype was seen only a few times. The sample's time point: persistent/refractory GD, antithyroid drugs over 5 years with positive TRAb. With RNA extracted from PBMCs as input, the TCR library was made. Each patient gave approximately 9.2 milliliters of EDTA-anticoagulated peripheral blood. The TCR beta library used iRepertoire HTBI primers with Arm-PCR amplification of CDR3. Each CDR3 protein gets one entry after TCRdb re-called the multiplex PCR reads with MiXCR. The sample shows under 350,000 distinct CDR3 sequences, around 20% of them seen only once.

The TCR sequence derives from a female donor with Graves disease. The rearrangement joins TRBV6-1 to TRBJ1-5, with 9 bases aligning to TRBD1. The material sequenced was peripheral blood mononuclear cells (PBMCs), taken when the disease was refractory, from a patient treated with antithyroid drugs. The CDR3 coding sequence is TGTGCCAGCACCGACAGGGGGGCCAACAATCAGCCCCAGCATTTT. The encoded protein is CASTDRGANNQPQHF.